This entry features one T cell receptor (beta chain) sequence. CDR3 length: 16 residues. The germline V and J ends were trimmed by 0 bases and 6 bases, with 18 bases remaining between them. Germline values: CDR1 LGHDT, CDR2 YNNKEL (reference sequence). The sample originates from a study of CD8 T cells in Susac syndrome. RNA totalling roughly 0.5 to 1 ug underwent reverse transcription with random hexamers. TCR beta CDR3 was amplified by immunoSEQ multiplex PCR. This amplification extended across 54 Vbeta and 13 Jbeta segments. TCRdb reanalysed the immunoSEQ multiplex PCR reads using MiXCR and keeps one entry per CDR3 protein. The sample gives 100,000 to 150,000 distinct CDR3 sequences, around 94% of which show up once; around 0.12% is in the top ten.

The sample was CD4+ T cells from PBMCs. This TCR was recovered from a human donor with multiple sclerosis. V is TRBV3-1 and J is TRBJ2-7; perhaps TRBD2 as D (5 bases). The CDR3 DNA follows: TGTGCCAGCAGCCAAGATGCAACAGCCATGAGGGTCGAGCAGTACTTC. This gives the protein CASSQDATAMRVEQYF.